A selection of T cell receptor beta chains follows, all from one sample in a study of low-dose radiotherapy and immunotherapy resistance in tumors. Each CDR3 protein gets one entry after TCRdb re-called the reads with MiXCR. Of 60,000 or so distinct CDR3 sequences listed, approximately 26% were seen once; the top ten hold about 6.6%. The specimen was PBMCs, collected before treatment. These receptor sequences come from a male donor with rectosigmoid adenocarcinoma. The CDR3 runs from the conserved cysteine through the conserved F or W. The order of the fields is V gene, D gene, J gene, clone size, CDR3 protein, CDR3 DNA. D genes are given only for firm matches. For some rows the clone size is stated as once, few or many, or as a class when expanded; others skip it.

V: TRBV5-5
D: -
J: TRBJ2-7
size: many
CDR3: CASSSLTTYEQYF
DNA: TGTGCCAGCAGCTCCCTTACCACCTACGAGCAGTACTTC

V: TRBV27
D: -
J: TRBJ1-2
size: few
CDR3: CASSLGSSPNYGYTF
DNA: TGTGCCAGCAGTTTGGGGAGCTCCCCTAACTATGGCTACACCTTC

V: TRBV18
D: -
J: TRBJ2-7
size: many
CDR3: CASSPPSDTIAYEQYF
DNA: TGTGCCAGCTCACCACCATCCGACACGATAGCCTACGAGCAGTACTTC

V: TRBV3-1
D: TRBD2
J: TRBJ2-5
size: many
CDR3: CASSLGLAVIQETQYF
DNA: TGTGCCAGCAGCCTGGGACTAGCGGTGATCCAAGAGACCCAGTACTTC

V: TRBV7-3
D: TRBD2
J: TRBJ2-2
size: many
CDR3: CASRTGTSGPGELFF
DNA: TGTGCCAGCAGAACCGGGACTAGCGGGCCCGGGGAGCTGTTTTTT

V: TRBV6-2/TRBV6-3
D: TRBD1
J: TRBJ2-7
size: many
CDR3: CASGDSHYEQYF
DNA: TGTGCCAGCGGGGACAGCCACTACGAGCAGTACTTC

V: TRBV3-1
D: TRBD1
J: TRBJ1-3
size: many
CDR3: CASSQGTGARRNTIYF
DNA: TGTGCCAGCAGCCAAGGGACAGGGGCACGGCGAAACACCATATATTTT

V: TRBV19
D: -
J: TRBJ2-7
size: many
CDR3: CASSKGPVYEQYF
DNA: TGTGCCAGTAGTAAGGGGCCCGTCTACGAGCAGTACTTC

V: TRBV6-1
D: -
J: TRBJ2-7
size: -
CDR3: CASSATGSSSEQYF
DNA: TGTGCCAGCAGTGCCACAGGGAGTTCATCCGAGCAGTACTTC

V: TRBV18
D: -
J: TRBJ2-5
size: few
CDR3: CASSPRGLQETQYF
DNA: TGTGCCAGCTCACCCCGGGGCCTCCAAGAGACCCAGTACTTC

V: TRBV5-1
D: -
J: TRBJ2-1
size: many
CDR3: CASSAPGRNEQFF
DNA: TGCGCCAGCAGCGCCCCGGGACGGAATGAGCAGTTCTTC

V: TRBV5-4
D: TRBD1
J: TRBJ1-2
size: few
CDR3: CASSHPRTGLYGYTF
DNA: TGTGCCAGCAGTCACCCCAGGACAGGACTATATGGCTACACCTTC

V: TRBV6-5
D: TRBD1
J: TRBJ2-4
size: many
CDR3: CASSSGTGRAKNIQYF
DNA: TGTGCCAGCAGTTCCGGGACAGGGAGAGCCAAAAACATTCAGTACTTC

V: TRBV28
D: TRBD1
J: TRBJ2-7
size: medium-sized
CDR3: CASSPGQSYEQYF
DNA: TGTGCCAGCAGCCCGGGACAGAGCTACGAGCAGTACTTC

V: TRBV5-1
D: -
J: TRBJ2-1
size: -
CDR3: CASSLTGAYNEQFF
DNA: TGCGCCAGCAGCTTGACGGGAGCCTACAATGAGCAGTTCTTC

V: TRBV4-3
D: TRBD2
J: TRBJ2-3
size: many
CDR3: CASSQLSGGADTQYF
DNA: TGCGCCAGCAGCCAACTCAGCGGGGGGGCAGATACGCAGTATTTT

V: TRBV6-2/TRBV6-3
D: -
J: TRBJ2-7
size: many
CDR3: CASSWDWSYEQYF
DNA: TGTGCCAGCAGCTGGGACTGGTCCTACGAGCAGTACTTC

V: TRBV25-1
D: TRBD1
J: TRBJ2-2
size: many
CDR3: CASSVPQGKGTGELFF
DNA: TGTGCCAGCAGTGTCCCACAGGGGAAAGGCACCGGGGAGCTGTTTTTT

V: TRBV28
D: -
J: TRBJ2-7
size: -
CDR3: CASSLEDVREQYF
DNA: TGTGCCAGCTCACTGGAGGATGTGAGGGAGCAGTACTTC

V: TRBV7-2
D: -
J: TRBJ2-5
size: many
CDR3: CASSNQETQYF
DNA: TGTGCCAGCAGTAACCAAGAGACCCAGTACTTC

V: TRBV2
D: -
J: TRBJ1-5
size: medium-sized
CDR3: CALTTGSQSNQPQHF
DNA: TGTGCCTTAACAACAGGGTCGCAGAGCAATCAGCCCCAGCATTTT

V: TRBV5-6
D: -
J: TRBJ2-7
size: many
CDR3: CASSLEIAEGSSYEQYF
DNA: TGTGCCAGCAGCTTGGAAATAGCGGAGGGGAGCTCCTACGAGCAGTACTTC

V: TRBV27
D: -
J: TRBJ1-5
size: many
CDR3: CASSLHQGSNQPQHF
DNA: TGTGCCAGCAGTTTACATCAGGGGAGCAATCAGCCCCAGCATTTT

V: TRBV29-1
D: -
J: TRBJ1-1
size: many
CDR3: CSGGNTEAFF
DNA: TGCAGCGGCGGGAACACTGAAGCTTTCTTT

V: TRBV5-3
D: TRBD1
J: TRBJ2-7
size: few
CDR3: CARRQGATYEQYF
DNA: TGTGCCAGGCGACAGGGGGCAACCTACGAGCAGTACTTC

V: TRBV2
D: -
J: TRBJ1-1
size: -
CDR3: CASSEALGVNTEAFF
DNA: TGTGCCAGCAGTGAAGCGCTTGGGGTGAACACTGAAGCTTTCTTT

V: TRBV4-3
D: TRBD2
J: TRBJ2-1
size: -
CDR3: CASSLHSSGAHNEQFF
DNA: TGCGCCAGCAGCCTCCACTCTAGCGGGGCCCACAATGAGCAGTTCTTC